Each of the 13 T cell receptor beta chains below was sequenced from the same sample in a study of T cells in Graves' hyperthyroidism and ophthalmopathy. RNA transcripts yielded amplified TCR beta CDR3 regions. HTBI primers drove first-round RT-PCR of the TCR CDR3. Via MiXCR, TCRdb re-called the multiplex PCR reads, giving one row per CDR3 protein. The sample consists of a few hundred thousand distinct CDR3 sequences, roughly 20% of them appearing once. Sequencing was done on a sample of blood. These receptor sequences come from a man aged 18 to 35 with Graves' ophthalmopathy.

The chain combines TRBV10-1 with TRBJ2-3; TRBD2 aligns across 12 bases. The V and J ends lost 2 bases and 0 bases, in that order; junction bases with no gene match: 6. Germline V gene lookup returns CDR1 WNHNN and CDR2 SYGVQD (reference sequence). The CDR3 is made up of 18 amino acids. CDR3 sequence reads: CASSEGRTSGVSTDTQYF. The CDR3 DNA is TGCGCCAGCAGTGAGGGAAGGACTAGCGGGGTTAGCACAGATACGCAGTATTTT.

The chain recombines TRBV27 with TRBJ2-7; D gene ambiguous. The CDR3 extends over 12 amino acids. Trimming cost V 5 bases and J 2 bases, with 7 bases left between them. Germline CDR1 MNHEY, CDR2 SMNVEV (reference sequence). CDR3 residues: CASSRPPYEQYF. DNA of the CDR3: TGTGCCAGCAGTCGTCCCCCCTACGAGCAGTACTTC.

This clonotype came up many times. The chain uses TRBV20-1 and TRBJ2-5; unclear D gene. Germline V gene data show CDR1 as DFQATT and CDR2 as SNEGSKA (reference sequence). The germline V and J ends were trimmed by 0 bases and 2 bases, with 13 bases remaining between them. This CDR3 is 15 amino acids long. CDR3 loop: CSARDSEQIQETQYF. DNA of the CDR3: TGCAGTGCTAGAGATTCGGAGCAAATACAAGAGACCCAGTACTTC.

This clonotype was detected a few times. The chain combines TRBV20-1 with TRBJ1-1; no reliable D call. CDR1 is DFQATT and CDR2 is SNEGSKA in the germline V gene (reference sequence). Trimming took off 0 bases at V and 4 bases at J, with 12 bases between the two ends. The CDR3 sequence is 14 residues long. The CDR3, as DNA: TGCAGTGCTAGAGATTTCGGGGTTGGCACTGAAGCTTTCTTT. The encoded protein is CSARDFGVGTEAFF.

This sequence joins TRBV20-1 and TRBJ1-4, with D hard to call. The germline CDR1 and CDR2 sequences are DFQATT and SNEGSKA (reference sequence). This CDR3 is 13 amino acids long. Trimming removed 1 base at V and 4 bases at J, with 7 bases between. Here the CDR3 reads CSARGQNNEKLFF. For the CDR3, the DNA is TGCAGTGCTAGAGGACAAAATAATGAAAAACTGTTTTTT.

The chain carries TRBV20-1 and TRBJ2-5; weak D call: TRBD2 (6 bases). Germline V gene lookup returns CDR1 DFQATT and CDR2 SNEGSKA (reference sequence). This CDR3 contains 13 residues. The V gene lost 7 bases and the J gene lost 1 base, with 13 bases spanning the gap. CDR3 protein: CSGGGTFQETQYF. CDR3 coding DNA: TGCAGTGGGGGCGGGACTTTCCAAGAGACCCAGTACTTC.

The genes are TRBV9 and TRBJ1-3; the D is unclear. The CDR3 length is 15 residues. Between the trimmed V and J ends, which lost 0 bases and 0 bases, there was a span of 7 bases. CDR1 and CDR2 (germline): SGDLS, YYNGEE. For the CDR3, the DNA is TGTGCCAGCAGCGTAGCTGCCAGCTCTGGAAACACCATATATTTT. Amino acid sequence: CASSVAASSGNTIYF.

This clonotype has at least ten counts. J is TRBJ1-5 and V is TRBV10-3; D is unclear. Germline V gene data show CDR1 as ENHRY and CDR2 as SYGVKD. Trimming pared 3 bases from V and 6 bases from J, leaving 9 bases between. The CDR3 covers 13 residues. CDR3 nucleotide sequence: TGTGCCATCAGTGATATCCCCGGTCAGCCCCAGCATTTT. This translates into CAISDIPGQPQHF.

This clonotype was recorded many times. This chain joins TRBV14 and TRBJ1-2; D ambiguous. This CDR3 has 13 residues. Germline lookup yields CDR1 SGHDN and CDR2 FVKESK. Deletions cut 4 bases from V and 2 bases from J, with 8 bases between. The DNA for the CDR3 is TGTGCCAGCAGCCGGGAGACGAACTATGGCTACACCTTC. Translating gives CASSRETNYGYTF.

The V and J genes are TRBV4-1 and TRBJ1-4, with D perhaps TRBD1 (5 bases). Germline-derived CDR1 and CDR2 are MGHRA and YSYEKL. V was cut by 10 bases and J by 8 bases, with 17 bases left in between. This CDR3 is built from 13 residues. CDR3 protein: CATGPQGEEKLFF. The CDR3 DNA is TGCGCCACCGGCCCGCAGGGTGAGGAAAAACTGTTTTTT.

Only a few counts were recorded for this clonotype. The CDR3 DNA reads as TGCAGTACCCTCGGGACAGGGAGAAACACCATATATTTT. It yields the protein CSTLGTGRNTIYF. The chain combines TRBV20-1 with TRBJ1-3, with 9 bases matching TRBD1. This CDR3 is built from 13 residues. Germline V CDR1 and CDR2: DFQATT, SNEGSKA (reference sequence). After removal of 8 bases from V and 5 bases from J, the junction contained 7 bases not matched to a gene.

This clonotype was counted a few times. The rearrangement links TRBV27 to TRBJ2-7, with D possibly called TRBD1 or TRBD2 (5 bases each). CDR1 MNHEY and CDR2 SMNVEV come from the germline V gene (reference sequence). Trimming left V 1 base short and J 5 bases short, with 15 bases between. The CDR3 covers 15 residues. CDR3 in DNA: TGTGCCAGCAGTTTATACCCGGGGCAGGGCAACGAGCAGTACTTC. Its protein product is CASSLYPGQGNEQYF.

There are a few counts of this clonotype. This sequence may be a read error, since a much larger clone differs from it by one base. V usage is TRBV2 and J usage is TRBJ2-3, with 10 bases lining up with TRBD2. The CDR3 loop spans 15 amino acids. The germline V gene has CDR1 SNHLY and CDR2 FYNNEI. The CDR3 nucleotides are TGTGCCAGCAGTGACTGGACTAGCGGCACAGATACGCGGTATTTT. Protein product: CASSDWTSGTDTRYF.